This T cell receptor (beta chain) is from a study of human T cells and chemical hapten exposure. There are a few counts of this clonotype. The time point denotes: patch test 3, about 24 weeks after DPC sensitization. The treatment denotes: therapeutic diphenylcyclopropenone sensitization with weekly scalp DPC. Germline V lookup: CDR1 DFQATT, CDR2 SNEGSKA (reference sequence). The CDR3 is 14 residues long. Trimming pared 3 bases from V and 6 bases from J, leaving 15 bases between. TCRdb passed the RACE reads through MiXCR, listing each CDR3 protein once. Of some 170,000 distinct CDR3 sequences in the sample, about 30% were seen once.

The chain joins TRBV20-1 to TRBJ2-1; D is possibly TRBD1 (5 bases). The source is a woman aged 18-29 years with alopecia areata. Some clones in this sample may be carry-over from other donors' samples. Sequencing was performed on whole blood, taken in connection with sensitization to the hapten diphenylcyclopropenone (DPC). The CDR3 nucleotides read TGCAGTGCTAGCCCCAGGGCAGGTCTCAATGAGCAGTTCTTC. It specifies CSASPRAGLNEQFF.